This T cell receptor (beta chain) came from a study of tumor-infiltrating lymphocytes in primary liver carcinoma. Co-extraction yielded RNA and DNA from 20-30 mg of unsorted bulk tissue. A constant-region primer primed TCR beta cDNA synthesis from roughly 520 ng of total RNA. Generation of the TCR beta libraries relied on three nested multiplex PCR rounds using slightly modified ARM-PCR. Investigators reported that the first two PCR rounds, at 10 to 11 cycles each, used TRBV1-TRBV30 forward primers with a C-beta reverse primer. TCRdb reanalysed the multiplex PCR reads using MiXCR and keeps one entry per CDR3 protein. In the table there are 70,000 to 95,000 distinct CDR3 sequences, nearly 70% of which are singletons. This clonotype was recorded at least ten times. Its specificity is not known. The germline V gene encodes CDR1 SGHRS and CDR2 YFSETQ. The CDR3 spans 14 residues. Trimming stripped 5 bases from V and 5 bases from J, with 17 bases between.

Study conclusions and caveats: Reduced overlap was seen in tumor-adjacent and tumor-blood pairs versus tumor region pairs.

Sequenced: liver tumor tissue from sampling region 4. The subset is: tumor region T4, right-lateral pole. This chain links TRBV5-1 with TRBJ2-7; D gene unclear. This clonotype originated in a man in his forties or fifties with primary liver carcinoma and hepatitis B virus infection. The CDR3, as DNA: TGCGCCAGCAGAGAACAGAACGTGGGCGACGAGCAGTACTTC. It yields the protein CASREQNVGDEQYF.